The source of this TCR beta chain is a study of graft-versus-host responses after intestinal transplantation. Study overall: All of the recipients had induction that used anti-thymocyte globulin, then tacrolimus and steroids for around three years.

Some clones are missing from TCRdb's copy, which holds only in-frame ones; the method was immunoSEQ multiplex PCR. This sample yields around 110,000 clones, of which roughly 93% are seen a single time; 1% to 1.5% belongs to the top ten. The study's findings and limits: Recipient bone marrow held GvH clones, some seen earlier in ileum or blood.

As regards this clone: As yet, its antigen is unknown. Germline is not matched at one junction end, which may reflect a read error.

The CDR3 runs 11 residues. CDR1 is SGHDN and CDR2 is FVKESK in the germline V gene. This chain joins TRBV14 and TRBJ2-7; no clear D. Sequencing was performed on unstimulated CD8+ T cells sorted from spleen or lymph node cells, taken before transplant. This TCR came from a human donor who was the organ donor for an intestinal transplant. The CDR3 DNA reads as TGTGCCAGCAGTCAAGGTAACGAGCAGTACTTC. Protein sequence: CASSQGNEQYF.